Below, 25 T cell receptor beta chains from the same sample are listed, as sequenced in a study of cytomegalovirus exposure and HLA in healthy donors. Primers included in the PCR were 60 Vbeta and 13 Jbeta primers. Some clones are missing from TCRdb's copy, which holds only in-frame ones; the method was immunoSEQ multiplex PCR. In the table there are about 120,000 clones, roughly 80% of which are singletons. Input material: PBMCs. These receptors originate from a man aged 30-40 years in good health and CMV-seronegative.

This chain connects TRBV27 to TRBJ2-1, with 8 bases identical to TRBD1. The CDR3 has 14 residues. V was pared by 6 bases and J by 2 bases, with 3 bases of the junction left unmatched. The V gene's germline CDR1 is MNHEY and CDR2 SMNVEV (reference sequence). The CDR3 region has the DNA TGTGCCAGCAGCAGACAGGGGACCTACAATGAGCAGTTCTTC. It translates to CASSRQGTYNEQFF.

The chain recombines TRBV7-9 with TRBJ2-7; TRBD1 matches 7 bases. This CDR3 has 13 amino acids. With V trimmed by 5 bases and J by 3 bases, 4 bases remained unmatched. Looked up from germline, CDR1 is SEHNR and CDR2 is FQNEAQ (reference sequence). CDR3 DNA: TGTGCCAGCAGCCTGGGACAGAACTACGAGCAGTACTTC. Translated, it gives CASSLGQNYEQYF.

J is TRBJ2-7 and V is TRBV18; D call uncertain. The length of the CDR3 is 11 residues. Trimming removed 3 bases from V and 9 bases from J, with 9 bases in between. Germline V gene sequence: CDR1 KGHSH, CDR2 LQKENI. Written as DNA, the CDR3 is TGTGCCAGCTCACCGGGCGACGGGCAGTACTTC. This gives the protein CASSPGDGQYF.

This sequence joins TRBV19 and TRBJ1-2, with D unresolved. This CDR3 is 14 amino acids long. Germline CDR1 is LNHDA and CDR2 is SQIVND (reference sequence). Trimming removed 2 bases from V and 8 bases from J, with 15 bases in between. The CDR3 region is CASSITARADGYTF. The CDR3 DNA reads TGTGCCAGTAGTATAACCGCGAGGGCGGACGGCTACACCTTC.

The chain uses TRBV6-5 and TRBJ1-1; D might be TRBD1 (5 bases). Trimming removed 7 bases from V and 0 bases from J, with 15 bases in between. CDR1 is MNHEY, CDR2 SVGAGI, per germline. The CDR3 length is 15 residues. The CDR3 here is CASTNLGGLNTEAFF. CDR3 nucleotides: TGTGCCAGCACCAACTTGGGGGGGTTGAACACTGAAGCTTTCTTT.

This chain joins TRBV11-2 and TRBJ1-1, with a tentative D call TRBD1 (6 bases). Germline values: CDR1 SGHAT, CDR2 FQNNGV. V was cut by 2 bases and J by 0 bases, with 16 bases left in between. This CDR3 has 17 amino acids. The CDR3 coding sequence is TGTGCCAGCAGCTTACTACAGGGCGTAATTATGAACACTGAAGCTTTCTTT. It encodes CASSLLQGVIMNTEAFF. The full variable domain, rest sourced from reference TRBV11-2 and TRBJ1-1, is EAGVAQSPRYKIIEKRQSVAFWCNPISGHATLYWYQQILGQGPKLLIQFQNNGVVDDSQLPKDRFSAERLKGVDSTLKIQPAKLEDSAVYLCASSLLQGVIMNTEAFFGQGTRLTVV.

This rearrangement joins TRBV5-1 to TRBJ1-1; maybe TRBD1 (6 bases). CDR3 length equals 15 residues. Per germline, CDR1 SGHRS and CDR2 YFSETQ. V gave up 3 bases and J gave up 1 base, with 13 bases separating them. The chain's CDR3 is CASSSGRGANTEAFF. CDR3 bases: TGCGCCAGCAGCTCTGGTCGGGGGGCGAACACTGAAGCTTTCTTT.

The J gene is TRBJ1-2, the V gene TRBV9; 8 bases line up with TRBD1. Trimming took 3 bases from V and 5 from J; bases not matched to a gene: 12. Germline CDR1 SGDLS, CDR2 YYNGEE. This CDR3 is built from 16 residues. CDR3 coding DNA: TGTGCCAGCAGCGCCCGAATAGGTGGGACAGGATATGGCTACACCTTC. Protein product: CASSARIGGTGYGYTF.

The chain joins TRBV6-5 to TRBJ2-1; D perhaps matches TRBD2 (6 bases). CDR1 and CDR2 (germline): MNHEY, SVGAGI. The V gene lost 6 bases and the J gene lost 0 bases, with 12 bases spanning the gap. The CDR3 contains 15 residues. CDR3 residues: CASSRAGTSYNEQFF. CDR3 nucleotides: TGTGCCAGCAGCCGGGCGGGGACCTCCTACAATGAGCAGTTCTTC.

This sequence joins TRBV7-6 and TRBJ2-2, with D uncertain. There are 15 residues in the CDR3. The ends were cut back, 5 bases at V and 4 bases at J, with 14 bases in the middle. Per the germline V gene, CDR1 is SGHVS and CDR2 is FNYEAQ. CDR3 protein: CASSLSQVGTGELFF. CDR3 DNA: TGTGCCAGCAGCCTATCCCAGGTGGGCACCGGGGAGCTGTTTTTT.

The rearrangement uses TRBV5-3 and TRBJ1-2; TRBD1 agrees at 9 bases. TRBV5-3 is marked as an open reading frame, function uncertain. The CDR3 is 14 amino acids. V trimming: 0 bases; J trimming: 8 bases; junction bases outside the gene matches: 5. The CDR3 DNA is TGTGCCAGAAGCTTGGAACAGGGGGCGTTGGGCTACACCTTC. Translated, it gives CARSLEQGALGYTF.

The rearrangement joins TRBV9 to TRBJ1-2, with 11 positions matching TRBD1. The CDR3 is 21 residues long. CDR1 is SGDLS and CDR2 is YYNGEE in the germline V gene. The V segment lost 2 bases and the J segment 3 bases; nucleotides outside the gene matches: 21. The CDR3 is CASSVSGTGGPMTLGDYGYTF. CDR3 nucleotide sequence: TGTGCCAGCAGCGTGTCCGGGACAGGGGGTCCCATGACCCTAGGAGACTATGGCTACACCTTC.

This chain uses TRBV28 with TRBJ1-5; 8 bases are shared with TRBD1. Germline assignment: CDR1 MDHEN and CDR2 SYDVKM. After removal of 6 bases from V and 9 bases from J, the junction contained 7 bases not matched to a gene. The CDR3 sequence is 13 residues long. The CDR3 DNA reads TGTGCCAGCAGCCTCAGGGGGCCGGCGCCCCAGCATTTT. This gives the protein CASSLRGPAPQHF.

The chain is built from TRBV9 and TRBJ2-2; the match to TRBD1 covers 7 bases. This CDR3 contains 15 residues. Trimming cost V 3 bases and J 0 bases; bases outside gene matches: 2. CDR1 is SGDLS, CDR2 YYNGEE, per germline. The CDR3 loop is CASSEGTANTGELFF. CDR3 DNA sequence: TGTGCCAGCAGCGAGGGGACAGCGAACACCGGGGAGCTGTTTTTT. The complete variable domain, with remaining parts taken from reference TRBV9 and TRBJ2-2, reads DSGVTQTPKHLITATGQRVTLRCSPRSGDLSVYWYQQSLDQGLQFLIQYYNGEERAKGNILERFSAQQFPDLHSELNLSSLELGDSALYFCASSEGTANTGELFFGEGSRLTVL.

This clone was seen a single time. This rearrangement joins TRBV21-1 to TRBJ2-7; the table's D call, TRBD2, was not checked against the DNA. TRBV21-1 is reported as a pseudogene. This CDR3 contains 17 residues. The CDR3 protein is CASSKFRKPANSYEQYF. The CDR3 DNA reads TGTGCCAGCAGCAAATTTCGAAAGCCCGCGAACTCCTACGAGCAGTACTTC.

This clone appeared once. This chain links TRBV6-6 with TRBJ2-5; perhaps TRBD1 as D (6 bases). Germline V gene sequence: CDR1 MNHNY, CDR2 SVGAGI (reference sequence). The CDR3 consists of 15 residues. The V end lost 2 bases, the J end lost 0 bases, and 10 bases lay between the germline ends. The CDR3 region has the DNA TGTGCCAGCAGTTACCTGACAGGTGACCAAGAGACCCAGTACTTC. Translation gives CASSYLTGDQETQYF.

Only a few counts were recorded for this clone. The chain combines TRBV9 with TRBJ2-3; TRBD2 matches at 7 bases. The CDR3 extends over 13 amino acids. Germline V CDR1 and CDR2: SGDLS, YYNGEE. The V and J ends lost 3 bases and 8 bases, in that order; junction bases with no gene match: 6. The CDR3 DNA reads as TGTGCCAGCAGCGCTACGGGGGGAAGTACGCAGTATTTT. Encoded protein: CASSATGGSTQYF.

On this clone itself: Distinct nucleotide sequences in the sample also encode this CDR3. The chain recombines TRBV28 with TRBJ1-5; 10 bases line up with TRBD1. From germline, CDR1 is MDHEN and CDR2 SYDVKM. The CDR3 consists of 15 residues. V gave up 3 bases and J gave up 10 bases; unmatched junction bases: 9. CDR3 bases: TGTGCCAGCAGTTTTGGACAGGGGGATTTTCAACCCCAGCATTTT. Amino acid sequence: CASSFGQGDFQPQHF.

V is TRBV6-7 and J is TRBJ2-7; 9 bases match TRBD1. TRBV6-7 is reported as an ORF; its role is uncertain. CDR3 length: 17 amino acids. The V and J ends lost 4 bases and 0 bases, in that order; junction bases with no gene match: 10. The CDR3 protein is CASSFDRGRYSSYEQYF. The CDR3 DNA sequence: TGTGCCAGCAGTTTTGACAGGGGGAGATACAGCTCCTACGAGCAGTACTTC.

This rearrangement joins TRBV5-8 to TRBJ2-1; D possibly corresponds to TRBD2 (7 bases). Per the germline V gene, CDR1 is SGHTS and CDR2 is YDEGEE. V was shortened by 0 bases and J by 9 bases, with 13 bases between the two germline ends. The CDR3 sequence is 14 residues long. As DNA, the CDR3 is TGTGCCAGCAGCTTGGCCGGGGGGCCAGGTGAGCAGTTCTTC. Its protein product is CASSLAGGPGEQFF.

This chain joins TRBV7-2 and TRBJ1-6; D gene ambiguous. The germline V gene encodes CDR1 SGHTA and CDR2 FQGNSA. V lost 4 bases to trimming and J lost 3 bases, with 10 bases between them. This CDR3 has 15 amino acids. CDR3 DNA: TGTGCCAGCAGCTCGGGTTCTCTCTATAATTCACCCCTCCACTTT. This sequence encodes CASSSGSLYNSPLHF.

J is TRBJ2-5 and V is TRBV11-2; no clear D. The J call may not be correct, given that the DNA end is closer to TRBJ2-7. Germline V gene data show CDR1 as SGHAT and CDR2 as FQNNGV. The CDR3 runs to 12 residues. CDR3 nucleotides: TGTGCCAGCAGCTTAGGGGTGGGCGAGCAGTACTTC. Translation: CASSLGVGEQYF.

The chain links TRBV28 to TRBJ2-3; 8 bases line up with TRBD2. CDR3 length: 15 amino acids. Trimming removed 5 bases from V and 0 bases from J; junction bases left unmatched: 4. Per the germline V gene, CDR1 is MDHEN and CDR2 is SYDVKM. CDR3 sequence reads: CASSTSGPSTDTQYF. CDR3 DNA sequence: TGTGCCAGCAGTACTAGCGGACCCAGCACAGATACGCAGTATTTT.

The chain links TRBV5-6 to TRBJ2-1, with D uncertain. Trimming took 1 base from V and 5 from J, leaving 4 bases between them. The CDR3 is 12 residues long. Germline V gene sequence: CDR1 SGHDT, CDR2 YYEEEE. CDR3 protein: CASSLTDNEQFF. For the CDR3, the DNA is TGTGCCAGCAGCTTGACAGACAATGAGCAGTTCTTC.

The chain couples TRBV7-7 to TRBJ1-4; no clear D gene. This CDR3 spans 14 amino acids. Germline V gene sequence: CDR1 SSHAT, CDR2 FNYEAQ (reference sequence). Trimming removed 6 bases from V and 8 bases from J, with 16 bases in between. The CDR3 nucleotides are TGTGCCAGCAGTTACCAGCCTCCGCGGGAAAAACTGTTTTTT. It codes for CASSYQPPREKLFF.